The 30 T cell receptor beta chains listed next were all sequenced from one sample in a study of T cell responses to AZD1222 COVID-19 vaccine. Generated by immunoSEQ multiplex PCR, the TCRdb table keeps only in-frame clones and is missing some. Altogether 110,000 to 150,000 clones are present, more than 85% being singletons, with the ten largest covering around 5%. The sequencing used peripheral blood, collected on day 0 of AZD1222 vaccination. All receptors derive from an adult in good health.

The rearrangement links TRBV30 to TRBJ2-7; D may be TRBD1 or TRBD2 (5 bases each). Germline V CDR1 and CDR2: GTSNPN, SVGIG (reference sequence). This CDR3 contains 14 residues. Trimming took off 0 bases at V and 5 bases at J, with 14 bases between the two ends. The CDR3 region has the DNA TGTGCCTGGAGTGTATGGGGGAGTCCCCACGAGCAGTACTTC. Protein: CAWSVWGSPHEQYF.

This chain links TRBV29-1 with TRBJ1-2; D gene ambiguous. The CDR3 consists of 12 residues. Germline assignment: CDR1 SQVTM and CDR2 ANQGSEA. With 6 bases removed from V and 1 base from J, the gap between germline ends came to 9 bases. CDR3 sequence (DNA): TGCAGCGTCGGGCCGGTTAACTATGGCTACACCTTC. The encoded protein is CSVGPVNYGYTF. The whole variable domain, remainder taken from reference TRBV29-1 and TRBJ1-2, is SAVISQKPSRDICQRGTSLTIQCQVDSQVTMMFWYRQQPGQSLTLIATANQGSEATYESGFVIDKFPISRPNLTFSTLTVSNMSPEDSSIYLCSVGPVNYGYTFGSGTRLTVV.

The chain combines TRBV12-3 or TRBV12-4 with TRBJ2-5; D is unresolved. This CDR3 is 13 amino acids long. With 6 bases removed from V and 0 bases from J, the gap between germline ends came to 8 bases. In DNA, the CDR3 is TGTGCCAGCAGGTCAGAGTACCAAGAGACCCAGTACTTC. Protein sequence: CASRSEYQETQYF.

The gene calls are TRBV4-2 and TRBJ1-6; D is unresolved. The length of the CDR3 is 18 residues. Between the trimmed V and J ends, which lost 0 bases and 5 bases, there was a span of 17 bases. The V gene's germline CDR1 is LGHNA and CDR2 YNFKEQ. Here the CDR3 DNA reads TGTGCCAGCAGCCAAGATACGTGGGTCAGCAGAGATAATTCACCCCTCCACTTT. This sequence encodes CASSQDTWVSRDNSPLHF.

The chain combines TRBV7-9 with TRBJ1-2; D is unclear. Per the germline V gene, CDR1 is SEHNR and CDR2 is FQNEAQ (reference sequence). Trimming shortened V by 2 bases and J by 2 bases, and 6 bases separated the two germline ends. The CDR3 length is 13 residues. The CDR3 coding sequence is TGTGCCAGCAGCTTAACGGTGAACTATGGCTACACCTTC. Encoded protein: CASSLTVNYGYTF.

The table lists this clone with a count of one. CDR3 residues: CASSEEGLSLEQETQYF. Written as DNA, the CDR3 is TGTGCCAGCAGTGAAGAGGGCCTCTCCCTGGAGCAAGAGACCCAGTACTTC. This sequence joins TRBV6-1 and TRBJ2-5; no definite D call. CDR3 length equals 17 residues. Germline values: CDR1 MNHNS, CDR2 SASEGT. V lost 1 base and J 2 bases, leaving 17 bases between the germline ends.

The chain combines TRBV5-1 with TRBJ2-5; 8 bases fit TRBD2. Trimming took 0 bases from V and 5 from J; bases not matched to a gene: 6. Germline CDR1 reads SGHRS; CDR2 reads YFSETQ. The CDR3 runs 15 residues. CDR3 sequence reads: CASSLDSGSDETQYF. The CDR3 DNA is TGCGCCAGCAGCTTGGACAGCGGGAGTGACGAGACCCAGTACTTC.

The chain has TRBV7-3 and TRBJ2-3; a possible D gene is TRBD1 (6 bases). The CDR3 extends over 14 amino acids. In germline, CDR1 is SGHTA, CDR2 FQGTGA. The V gene lost 5 bases and the J gene lost 0 bases, with 9 bases spanning the gap. The CDR3, as DNA: TGTGCCAGCAGCCCCGGACAGAGCACAGATACGCAGTATTTT. Its protein product is CASSPGQSTDTQYF.

This chain connects TRBV24-1 to TRBJ1-2; 7 bases agree with TRBD1. V shed 8 bases, J shed 2 bases, and the junction held 7 bases outside the gene matches. The CDR3 has 14 amino acids. CDR1 and CDR2 (germline): KGHDR, SFDVKD. For the CDR3, the DNA is TGTGCCACCATTTCGGCAGGGGGGAACTATGGCTACACCTTC. It specifies CATISAGGNYGYTF.

The chain links TRBV6-5 to TRBJ2-7, with TRBD2 identical over 16 bases. CDR3 length: 15 residues. V lost 6 bases, J lost 6 bases, and 5 bases stayed unmatched. The V gene's germline CDR1 is MNHEY and CDR2 SVGAGI. The CDR3 nucleotides read TGTGCCAGCAGAGGGACTAGCGGGAGGGCAAGCGAGCAGTACTTC. It is translated as CASRGTSGRASEQYF.

The chain couples TRBV29-1 to TRBJ1-2; no clear D gene. The germline V and J ends were trimmed by 7 bases and 0 bases, with 9 bases remaining between them. CDR3 length: 12 amino acids. In germline, CDR1 is SQVTM, CDR2 ANQGSEA. The CDR3: CSATPANYGYTF. CDR3 coding DNA: TGCAGCGCCACCCCCGCTAACTATGGCTACACCTTC.

The V gene is TRBV9, the J gene TRBJ1-2; D is uncertain. Germline V gene lookup returns CDR1 SGDLS and CDR2 YYNGEE. The CDR3 length is 13 residues. The V gene lost 0 bases and the J gene lost 8 bases, with 11 bases spanning the gap. In DNA, the CDR3 is TGTGCCAGCAGCGTAGAGCAGCTCGGCGGCTACACCTTC. Its protein product is CASSVEQLGGYTF.

The chain is built from TRBV3-1 (or the pseudogene TRBV3-2) and TRBJ2-7; tentative D call: TRBD1 (6 bases). This CDR3 region has 15 residues. The V gene lost 4 bases and the J gene lost 3 bases, with 16 bases spanning the gap. Germline V gene sequence: CDR1 LGHDT, CDR2 YNNKEL (reference sequence). The CDR3 DNA follows: TGTGCCAGCAGCCCGGTCCCGGGACATCACTACGAGCAGTACTTC. Translation: CASSPVPGHHYEQYF.

The J gene is TRBJ2-3, the V gene TRBV21-1; the listed D gene, TRBD1, was not tested against the DNA. TRBV21-1 is listed as a pseudogene. This CDR3 contains 16 residues. Written as DNA, the CDR3 is TGTGCCAGCAGCCCACGGACAGGGGGCGGCACAGATACGCAGTATTTT. Translation gives CASSPRTGGGTDTQYF.

The rearrangement links TRBV5-1 to TRBJ2-7, with 8 bases that match TRBD1. This CDR3 comprises 14 residues. Germline lookup yields CDR1 SGHRS and CDR2 YFSETQ. V lost 2 bases, J lost 6 bases, and 7 bases stayed unmatched. The CDR3 coding sequence is TGCGCCAGCAGCTTTTGGACAGGGTCTGGCGAGCAGTACTTC. Translation gives CASSFWTGSGEQYF.

Notes on this clone: Mismatch with germline at one junction end may stem from a read error. The chain joins TRBV10-3 to TRBJ2-7, with D possibly being TRBD2 (5 bases). Germline CDR1 is ENHRY and CDR2 is SYGVKD. This CDR3 has 15 residues. The CDR3 protein is CAISDSSRPSSEQYF. CDR3 in DNA: TGTGCCATCAGTGACTCTAGCCGTCCCTCCTCCGAGCAGTACTTC.

This sequence joins TRBV14 and TRBJ1-4, with D tentatively TRBD1 (6 bases). Germline CDR1 and CDR2: SGHDN and FVKESK. This CDR3 contains 14 residues. The V and J ends lost 4 bases and 6 bases respectively, with 12 bases between them. In DNA form, the CDR3 reads TGTGCCAGCAGCCCGAGGGGGGCCGATGAAAAACTGTTTTTT. Its translation: CASSPRGADEKLFF.

The chain couples TRBV6-5 to TRBJ2-5; D is ambiguous. Trimming cost V 4 bases and J 2 bases, with 8 bases left between them. Germline loops: CDR1 MNHEY, CDR2 SVGAGI. The CDR3 loop spans 13 amino acids. The DNA for the CDR3 is TGTGCCAGCAGTTCACAATTGCAAGAGACCCAGTACTTC. Its protein is CASSSQLQETQYF.

This chain uses TRBV3-1 (or the pseudogene TRBV3-2) with TRBJ2-1; tentative D call: TRBD1 (5 bases). The CDR3 sequence is 13 residues long. The V gene lost 11 bases and the J gene lost 1 base, with 12 bases spanning the gap. Germline V lookup: CDR1 LGHDT, CDR2 YNNKEL (reference sequence). CDR3 in DNA: TGTGCCGTAGGGGTAGGATCCTACAATGAGCAGTTCTTC. It yields the protein CAVGVGSYNEQFF.

V and J are TRBV15 and TRBJ2-7, with a possible D match to TRBD2 (10 bases). V was trimmed by 1 base and J by 6 bases, leaving 28 bases between them. The CDR3 covers 19 residues. Germline values: CDR1 LNHNV, CDR2 YYDKDF (reference sequence). The CDR3 protein is CATSRGTGGRLAGGSEQYF. As DNA, the CDR3 is TGTGCCACCAGCAGAGGTACAGGGGGCAGATTAGCGGGAGGAAGCGAGCAGTACTTC.

V gene TRBV12-5 combines with J gene TRBJ1-1; no definite D call. This CDR3 region has 15 residues. With 6 bases removed from V and 3 bases from J, the gap between germline ends came to 17 bases. The germline gives CDR1 LGHNT, CDR2 FRNRAP. The CDR3 reads CASGSPDRRHTEAFF. The DNA of the CDR3 is TGTGCTAGTGGCTCACCCGACCGACGGCACACTGAAGCTTTCTTT. The full variable domain, with the rest looked up from reference TRBV12-5 and TRBJ1-1, is DARVTQTPRHKVTEMGQEVTMRCQPILGHNTVFWYRQTMMQGLELLAYFRNRAPLDDSGMPKDRFSAEMPDATLATLKIQPSEPRDSAVYFCASGSPDRRHTEAFFGQGTRLTVV.

The CDR3 loop is CASREGLAEISTDTQYF. The DNA of the CDR3 is TGCGCCAGCAGGGAGGGACTAGCGGAAATTAGCACAGATACGCAGTATTTT. This chain uses TRBV5-1 with TRBJ2-3; 11 positions agree with TRBD2. Germline loops: CDR1 SGHRS, CDR2 YFSETQ. The CDR3 extends over 17 amino acids. The V segment lost 5 bases and the J segment 0 bases; nucleotides outside the gene matches: 8.

The gene calls are TRBV6-5 and TRBJ1-3; possibly TRBD1 for D (6 bases). CDR3 length: 15 amino acids. V dropped 5 bases and J dropped 3 bases, with 14 bases sitting between them. CDR1 and CDR2 (germline): MNHEY, SVGAGI. Here the CDR3 reads CASSNSGASGNTIYF. CDR3 nucleotides: TGTGCCAGCAGTAATTCGGGGGCAAGTGGAAACACCATATATTTT.

This chain joins TRBV11-2 and TRBJ2-7, with TRBD2 identical over 8 bases. The CDR3 is 19 residues long. Germline V gene data show CDR1 as SGHAT and CDR2 as FQNNGV. The ends lost 4 bases at V and 0 bases at J; junction bases unmatched: 17. CDR3 region: CASSSARTRLAGRSYEQYF. In nucleotides, the CDR3 is TGTGCCAGCAGCTCCGCCCGTACCCGCTTAGCGGGGCGCTCCTACGAGCAGTACTTC.

The chain joins TRBV5-4 to TRBJ1-4; D perhaps matches TRBD1 (5 bases). This CDR3 is built from 14 residues. Trimming removed 7 bases at V and 1 base at J, with 11 bases between. Per the germline V gene, CDR1 is SGHNT and CDR2 is YYREEE (reference sequence). The CDR3 DNA reads as TGTGCCAGCGGAGTGGGGGGAACTAATGAAAAACTGTTTTTT. Protein product: CASGVGGTNEKLFF.

Concerning this clone itself: The same CDR3 is also encoded by other DNA sequences in this sample. The V and J genes are TRBV2 and TRBJ2-7; D remains ambiguous. Trimming cost V 2 bases and J 2 bases, with 4 bases left between them. CDR1 is SNHLY and CDR2 is FYNNEI in the germline V gene. The CDR3 is made up of 12 amino acids. The CDR3 DNA follows: TGTGCCAGCAGTGAACAGGCCTACGAGCAGTACTTC. It codes for CASSEQAYEQYF.

The sample holds one count of this clone. The chain couples TRBV7-9 to TRBJ1-2; D remains ambiguous. V lost 5 bases and J 2 bases, leaving 15 bases between the germline ends. The CDR3 has 15 amino acids. Per germline, CDR1 SEHNR and CDR2 FQNEAQ (reference sequence). Here the CDR3 reads CASSPRDNQNYGYTF. The DNA of the CDR3 is TGTGCCAGCAGCCCTAGGGATAATCAGAACTATGGCTACACCTTC.

The J gene is TRBJ2-1, the V gene TRBV7-9; TRBD2 agrees at 10 bases. The ends lost 2 bases at V and 12 bases at J; junction bases unmatched: 1. The CDR3 contains 12 residues. CDR1 is SEHNR and CDR2 is FQNEAQ in the germline V gene (reference sequence). DNA of the CDR3: TGTGCCAGCAGCTTAATAGCGGGAGGGCAGTTCTTC. Residues: CASSLIAGGQFF. Full variable domain (missing parts from reference TRBV7-9 and TRBJ2-1): DTGVSQNPRHKITKRGQNVTFRCDPISEHNRLYWYRQTLGQGPEFLTYFQNEAQLEKSRLLSDRFSAERPKGSFSTLEIQRTEQGDSAMYLCASSLIAGGQFFGPGTRLTVL.

V usage is TRBV5-1 and J usage is TRBJ2-5; TRBD1 matches at 7 bases. J was trimmed by 0 bases and V by 4 bases; bases with no gene match: 6. This CDR3 comprises 15 residues. CDR1 SGHRS and CDR2 YFSETQ come from the germline V gene. DNA of the CDR3: TGCGCCAGCAGCCCCAATACAGGGGACCAAGAGACCCAGTACTTC. Residues: CASSPNTGDQETQYF.

J is TRBJ1-1 and V is TRBV4-2; 8 nucleotides match TRBD1. From germline, CDR1 is LGHNA and CDR2 YNFKEQ. Unmatched junction bases numbered 6, after V lost 4 bases and J lost 5 bases. The CDR3 is 14 amino acids. CDR3 coding DNA: TGTGCCAGCAGCCTATCGACAGGGGCTACTGAAGCTTTCTTT. This encodes CASSLSTGATEAFF.